This T cell receptor beta chain was retrieved from a study of cytomegalovirus exposure and HLA in healthy donors. The wider study: From HLA-typed donors, an early data release held roughly 80 million unique TCRs. Study-level findings and limits: Some segments of the V type, notably TRBV6-2 and TRBV6-3, were excluded as indistinguishable.

The V gene lost 7 bases and the J gene lost 4 bases, with 20 bases spanning the gap. Germline CDR1 is SNHLY and CDR2 is FYNNEI. This CDR3 comprises 16 residues. As to this clone: Its antigen remains unidentified.

The primer mix had 60 Vbeta and 13 Jbeta primers. Repertoires were generated with immunoSEQ multiplex PCR, while TCRdb's copy carries only in-frame clones and drops some. The sample lists 45,000 to 65,000 clones, roughly 82% occurring once. Sequencing was carried out using PBMCs. This TCR was sampled from a man aged 30 to 39 in good health and CMV-seronegative. V and J are TRBV2 and TRBJ1-5, with no clear D. For the CDR3, the DNA is TGTGCCAGCAAAAGCGAGTCCGGGGAGGGTAATCAGCCCCAGCATTTT. This encodes CASKSESGEGNQPQHF.